This entry lists 27 T cell receptor beta chains sequenced from one sample in a study of OX40 agonist ivuxolimab in advanced cancers. Assay: immunoSEQ multiplex PCR; the TCRdb copy retains only in-frame clones and omits some. The sample includes just under 80,000 clones, approximately 85% of them seen just once. The sequences come from CD4+ or CD8+ T cells sorted from blood, collected in a trial of the OX40 agonist ivuxolimab. These receptor sequences come from an adult with an advanced solid tumor such as melanoma, head and neck, liver or kidney cancer.

The chain combines TRBV29-1 with TRBJ2-3; no clear D gene. The CDR3 is 14 amino acids. The V gene lost 8 bases and the J gene lost 5 bases, with 20 bases spanning the gap. From germline, CDR1 is SQVTM and CDR2 ANQGSEA. The CDR3 sequence is CSSRKLGVGDTQYF. CDR3 bases: TGCAGCTCCCGAAAACTTGGTGTGGGAGATACGCAGTATTTT.

The chain is built from TRBV10-1 and TRBJ2-1; 7 nucleotides align to TRBD1. This CDR3 comprises 14 residues. Germline V CDR1 and CDR2: WNHNN, SYGVQD (reference sequence). Germline trimming cut 5 bases from V and 8 bases from J; bases unmatched to any gene: 9. The CDR3 here is CASSSAGGQDEQFF. For the CDR3, the DNA is TGCGCCAGCAGTTCGGCAGGGGGTCAGGATGAGCAGTTCTTC.

The rearrangement links TRBV11-2 to TRBJ2-3; TRBD2 is a possible D gene (7 bases). This CDR3 comprises 14 residues. V dropped 5 bases and J dropped 6 bases, with 15 bases sitting between them. The V gene's germline CDR1 is SGHAT and CDR2 FQNNGV. CDR3 nucleotides: TGTGCCAGCAGCGTCCGGGGGGCCGGGGATACGCAGTATTTT. Protein sequence: CASSVRGAGDTQYF.

The chain combines TRBV2 with TRBJ2-1; D is unclear. The CDR3 extends over 13 amino acids. V gave up 6 bases and J gave up 8 bases, with 14 bases separating them. The germline gives CDR1 SNHLY, CDR2 FYNNEI. The CDR3 sequence is CASRIRLSDEQFF. The CDR3 coding sequence is TGTGCCAGCAGAATCAGACTCAGCGATGAGCAGTTCTTC.

The V call is TRBV2, the J call TRBJ1-1; D ambiguous. The CDR3 has 12 amino acids. Per the germline V gene, CDR1 is SNHLY and CDR2 is FYNNEI. The CDR3 bases are TGTGCGGGCGGACGGCCGAACACTGAAGCTTTCTTT. Translation gives CAGGRPNTEAFF.

V usage is TRBV7-2 and J usage is TRBJ2-5; 8 bases map to TRBD2. The CDR3 has 14 residues. Unmatched junction bases numbered 1, after V lost 4 bases and J lost 0 bases. Germline lookup yields CDR1 SGHTA and CDR2 FQGNSA. The CDR3 DNA follows: TGTGCCAGCAGCTCTAGCGGGCACCAAGAGACCCAGTACTTC. Translating gives CASSSSGHQETQYF.

This clone was detected a few times. The chain recombines TRBV14 with TRBJ1-2; TRBD1 matches 10 bases. Germline values: CDR1 SGHDN, CDR2 FVKESK. This CDR3 has 15 residues. V was pared by 4 bases and J by 3 bases, with 5 bases of the junction left unmatched. The DNA for the CDR3 is TGTGCCAGCAGCCCTTGGGACAGGGGCGACTATGGCTACACCTTC. Residues: CASSPWDRGDYGYTF.

The table lists this clone with a few counts. The chain joins TRBV30 to TRBJ1-5, with D unclear. Germline CDR1 and CDR2: GTSNPN and SVGIG (reference sequence). V was shortened by 0 bases and J by 5 bases, with 8 bases between the two germline ends. The CDR3 spans 13 residues. The CDR3 nucleotides are TGTGCCTGGAGTGTAACGGACGATCAGCCCCAGCATTTT. As protein: CAWSVTDDQPQHF.

This clone was detected a few times. The chain joins TRBV5-1 to TRBJ2-7, with D possibly being TRBD1 (6 bases). Trimming removed 5 bases at V and 0 bases at J, with 9 bases between. The germline CDR1 and CDR2 sequences are SGHRS and YFSETQ. The CDR3 contains 13 residues. This CDR3 is CASSQGTSYEQYF. The CDR3 DNA sequence: TGCGCCAGCAGTCAGGGGACCTCCTACGAGCAGTACTTC.

Points on this clone: The germline gene is not matched at one end of the junction; a read error may be the cause. CDR3 sequence reads: CASSYLNRGQQYF. The CDR3 DNA is TGTGCCAGCAGTTACCTTAACAGGGGCCAGCAGTACTTC. J is TRBJ2-7 and V is TRBV10-3, with 7 bases that match TRBD1. CDR1 ENHRY and CDR2 SYGVKD come from the germline V gene. CDR3 length: 13 residues.

This chain links TRBV29-1 with TRBJ1-1; 7 positions match TRBD1. J lost 4 bases, V lost 4 bases, and 3 bases had no gene match. The CDR3 consists of 12 residues. CDR1 and CDR2 from the germline V gene are SQVTM and ANQGSEA. The CDR3 DNA sequence: TGCAGCGTTGGGGCAGGGGGCACTGAAGCTTTCTTT. Protein product: CSVGAGGTEAFF.

V usage is TRBV7-9 and J usage is TRBJ2-1; possible D gene TRBD2, 5 bases. The CDR3 is 11 residues long. The V gene's germline CDR1 is SEHNR and CDR2 FQNEAQ (reference sequence). V lost 1 base and J lost 14, with 9 bases in between. CDR3 sequence reads: CASSLEGVEFF. Written as DNA, the CDR3 is TGTGCCAGCAGCTTAGAGGGAGTGGAGTTCTTC.

This clone appeared a few times. This chain joins TRBV4-1 and TRBJ2-7, with a weak D call TRBD1 (5 bases). V lost 4 bases to trimming and J lost 2 bases, with 15 bases between them. The germline CDR1 and CDR2 sequences are MGHRA and YSYEKL. CDR3 length equals 15 residues. Here the CDR3 reads CASSRGRGWTYEQYF. CDR3 DNA: TGCGCCAGCAGCCGAGGTAGGGGATGGACCTACGAGCAGTACTTC.

The chain joins TRBV2 to TRBJ1-2, with D unresolved. Deletions cut 4 bases from V and 14 bases from J, with 20 bases between. CDR3 length: 13 residues. The germline CDR1 and CDR2 sequences are SNHLY and FYNNEI. The DNA for the CDR3 is TGTGCCAGCAGTGTTAAGGGAGGCTCCCTATTAACCTTC. Translating gives CASSVKGGSLLTF.

The V gene is TRBV4-1, the J gene TRBJ2-7; possibly TRBD2 for D (6 bases). Germline values: CDR1 MGHRA, CDR2 YSYEKL. Deletions cut 5 bases from V and 3 bases from J, with 17 bases between. The CDR3 covers 15 residues. The CDR3 DNA follows: TGCGCCAGCAGCGGGGGACTTCTACAAGGCTACGAGCAGTACTTC. Residues: CASSGGLLQGYEQYF.

This clone was counted a single time. The J gene is TRBJ1-1, the V gene TRBV4-3; no firm D call. The CDR3 extends over 16 amino acids. The V gene lost 4 bases and the J gene lost 1 base, with 16 bases spanning the gap. Germline assignment: CDR1 LGHNA and CDR2 YSLEER. CDR3 protein: CASSPDARMGNTEAFF. CDR3 sequence (DNA): TGCGCCAGCAGCCCGGACGCACGAATGGGGAACACTGAAGCTTTCTTT.

V usage is TRBV14 and J usage is TRBJ1-1; a weak D match, TRBD1 (5 bases). Per the germline V gene, CDR1 is SGHDN and CDR2 is FVKESK. Trimming shortened V by 4 bases and J by 3 bases, and 15 bases separated the two germline ends. This CDR3 comprises 15 residues. DNA for the CDR3: TGTGCCAGCAGCCGCCTAGGGGCCGGACACACTGAAGCTTTCTTT. Encoded protein: CASSRLGAGHTEAFF.

This rearrangement joins TRBV6-5 to TRBJ2-4, with D unclear. Germline CDR1 MNHEY, CDR2 SVGAGI. This CDR3 contains 16 residues. V was trimmed by 4 bases and J by 0 bases, leaving 13 bases between them. The CDR3 bases are TGTGCCAGCAGTTCCCCTCGGAGCCTAGCCAAAAACATTCAGTACTTC. It codes for CASSSPRSLAKNIQYF.

J is TRBJ2-1 and V is TRBV25-1, with D tentatively TRBD1 (6 bases). The CDR3 has 15 residues. The V end lost 6 bases, the J end lost 5 bases, and 17 bases lay between the germline ends. The germline V gene has CDR1 MGHDK and CDR2 SYGVNS. The CDR3 sequence is CASSLWGLKNNEQFF. The CDR3, as DNA: TGTGCCAGCAGCCTATGGGGGCTAAAGAACAATGAGCAGTTCTTC. The full variable domain, rest sourced from reference TRBV25-1 and TRBJ2-1, is EADIYQTPRYLVIGTGKKITLECSQTMGHDKMYWYQQDPGMELHLIHYSYGVNSTEKGDLSSESTVSRIRTEHFPLTLESARPSHTSQYLCASSLWGLKNNEQFFGPGTRLTVL.

The chain joins TRBV28 to TRBJ1-1; D gene unclear. Germline lookup yields CDR1 MDHEN and CDR2 SYDVKM. The V end was cut by 8 bases, the J end by 8 bases, with 15 bases between. This CDR3 is 12 amino acids long. The CDR3 DNA reads TGTGCCAGCTTTATGGGCGGCAGAGAAGCTTTCTTT. It translates to CASFMGGREAFF.

The genes are TRBV4-1 and TRBJ1-3; 9 positions agree with TRBD1. The CDR3 loop spans 19 amino acids. The germline V gene encodes CDR1 MGHRA and CDR2 YSYEKL. J lost 0 bases, V lost 4 bases, and 13 bases had no gene match. CDR3 in amino acids: CASSRPGTGFGSSGNTIYF. The CDR3 region has the DNA TGCGCCAGCAGCCGCCCCGGGACAGGGTTCGGGAGCTCTGGAAACACCATATATTTT.

The rearrangement uses TRBV5-4 and TRBJ1-3; TRBD1 might be the D (5 bases). CDR3 size: 15 residues. Trimming pared 2 bases from V and 6 bases from J, leaving 15 bases between. The germline V gene has CDR1 SGHNT and CDR2 YYREEE (reference sequence). This chain's CDR3 is CASSLRGSGENTIYF. Here the CDR3 DNA reads TGTGCCAGCAGCTTAAGGGGAAGCGGAGAAAACACCATATATTTT.

The CDR3 protein is CATLAGGRQETQYF. In DNA, the CDR3 is TGCGCCACCCTAGCGGGGGGGCGTCAAGAGACCCAGTACTTC. The rearrangement joins TRBV10-2 to TRBJ2-5; 12 nucleotides line up with TRBD2. The junction had 5 bases not matched to a gene; V was cut back by 10 bases and J by 2 bases. In germline, CDR1 is WSHSY, CDR2 SAAADI. The CDR3 loop spans 14 amino acids.

The gene calls are TRBV19 and TRBJ1-4; unclear D gene. The length of the CDR3 is 14 residues. The V gene lost 6 bases and the J gene lost 5 bases, with 13 bases spanning the gap. Germline CDR1 reads LNHDA; CDR2 reads SQIVND (reference sequence). The CDR3 spells CASRSVQENEKLFF. The CDR3 coding sequence is TGTGCCAGTAGATCGGTGCAGGAAAATGAAAAACTGTTTTTT.

The genes are TRBV7-2 and TRBJ2-2, with 11 bases identical to TRBD2. CDR3 size: 17 residues. The germline gives CDR1 SGHTA, CDR2 FQGNSA. Trimming removed 7 bases from V and 6 bases from J; junction bases left unmatched: 13. In DNA form, the CDR3 reads TGTGCCAGCACTCCGAGGGCACTAGCGGGGGCCTCCGGGGAGCTGTTTTTT. Translation gives CASTPRALAGASGELFF.

The chain couples TRBV9 to TRBJ2-1; 9 nucleotides line up with TRBD1. CDR1 is SGDLS, CDR2 YYNGEE, per germline. CDR3 length equals 16 residues. Trimming at V came to 4 bases and at J to 7 bases, leaving 12 bases not matched to a gene. The CDR3: CASSLQPGQGWNEQFF. CDR3 bases: TGTGCCAGCAGCTTGCAGCCGGGACAGGGTTGGAATGAGCAGTTCTTC.

V is TRBV5-1 and J is TRBJ2-3, with D tentatively TRBD2 (6 bases). This CDR3 comprises 16 residues. Germline lookup yields CDR1 SGHRS and CDR2 YFSETQ. Trimming cost V 4 bases and J 1 base, with 16 bases left between them. The CDR3 region has the DNA TGCGCCAGCAGCGGAACCGCGGGGACGGGCACAGATACGCAGTATTTT. The encoded protein is CASSGTAGTGTDTQYF.